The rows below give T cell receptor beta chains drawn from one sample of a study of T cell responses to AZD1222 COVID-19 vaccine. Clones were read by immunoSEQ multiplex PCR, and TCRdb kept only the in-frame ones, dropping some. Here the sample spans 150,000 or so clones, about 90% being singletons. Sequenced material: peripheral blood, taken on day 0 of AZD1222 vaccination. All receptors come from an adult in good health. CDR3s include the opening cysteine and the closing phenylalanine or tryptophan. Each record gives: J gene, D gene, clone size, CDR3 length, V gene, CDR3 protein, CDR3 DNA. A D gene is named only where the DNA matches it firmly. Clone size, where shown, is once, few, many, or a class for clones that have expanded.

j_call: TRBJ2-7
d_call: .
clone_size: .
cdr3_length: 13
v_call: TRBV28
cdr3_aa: CASSTYSSYEQYF
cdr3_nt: TGTGCCAGCAGTACGTACAGTAGTTACGAGCAGTACTTC

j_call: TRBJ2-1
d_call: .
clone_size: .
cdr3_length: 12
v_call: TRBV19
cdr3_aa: CASSLSINEQFF
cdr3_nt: TGTGCCAGTAGTTTGAGTATAAATGAGCAGTTCTTC

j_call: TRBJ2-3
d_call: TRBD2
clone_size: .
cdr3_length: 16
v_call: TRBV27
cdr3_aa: CASSLPSGGAADTQYF
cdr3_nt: TGTGCCAGCAGTTTACCTAGCGGGGGGGCCGCAGATACGCAGTATTTT

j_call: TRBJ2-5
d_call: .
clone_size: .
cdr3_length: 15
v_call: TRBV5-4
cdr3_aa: CASSLGQKIQETQYF
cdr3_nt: TGTGCCAGCAGCCTAGGACAGAAGATCCAAGAGACCCAGTACTTC

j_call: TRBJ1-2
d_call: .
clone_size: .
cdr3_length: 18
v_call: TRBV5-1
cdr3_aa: CASSSDTRMALPNYGYTF
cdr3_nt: TGCGCCAGCAGCTCGGACACCCGGATGGCCCTACCTAACTATGGCTACACCTTC

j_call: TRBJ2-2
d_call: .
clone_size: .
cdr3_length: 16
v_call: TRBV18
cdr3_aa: CASSPKAGAGTGELFF
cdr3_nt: TGTGCCAGCTCACCAAAGGCGGGGGCCGGAACCGGGGAGCTGTTTTTT

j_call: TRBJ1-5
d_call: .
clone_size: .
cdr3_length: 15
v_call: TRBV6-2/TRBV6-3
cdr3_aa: CASSLGTIWNQPQHF
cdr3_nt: TGTGCCAGCAGTCTCGGGACAATTTGGAATCAGCCCCAGCATTTT

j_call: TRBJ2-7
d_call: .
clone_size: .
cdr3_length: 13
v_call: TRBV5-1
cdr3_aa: CASSLDRAREQYF
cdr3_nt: TGCGCCAGCAGCCTGGACAGAGCTAGAGAGCAGTACTTC

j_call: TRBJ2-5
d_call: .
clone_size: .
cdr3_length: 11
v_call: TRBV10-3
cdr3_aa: CAIIDGETQYF
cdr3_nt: TGTGCCATCATTGATGGGGAGACCCAGTACTTC

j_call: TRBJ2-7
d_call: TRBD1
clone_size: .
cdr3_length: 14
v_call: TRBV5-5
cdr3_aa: CASSGTGGSVEQYF
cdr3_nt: TGTGCCAGCAGCGGAACAGGGGGCTCGGTCGAGCAGTACTTC

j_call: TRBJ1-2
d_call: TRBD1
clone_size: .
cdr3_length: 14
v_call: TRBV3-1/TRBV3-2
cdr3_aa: CASSHSGTGPGYTF
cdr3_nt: TGTGCCAGCAGCCACTCCGGGACAGGACCTGGCTACACCTTC

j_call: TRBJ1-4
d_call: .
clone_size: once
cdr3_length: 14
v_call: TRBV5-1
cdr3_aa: CASSLNRANEKLFF
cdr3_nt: TGCGCCAGCAGCTTGAACAGGGCTAATGAAAAACTGTTTTTT

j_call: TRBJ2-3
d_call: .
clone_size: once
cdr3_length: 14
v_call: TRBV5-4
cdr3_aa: CASSLTSSPDTQYF
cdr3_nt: TGTGCCAGCAGCCTAACTAGCAGCCCAGATACGCAGTATTTT